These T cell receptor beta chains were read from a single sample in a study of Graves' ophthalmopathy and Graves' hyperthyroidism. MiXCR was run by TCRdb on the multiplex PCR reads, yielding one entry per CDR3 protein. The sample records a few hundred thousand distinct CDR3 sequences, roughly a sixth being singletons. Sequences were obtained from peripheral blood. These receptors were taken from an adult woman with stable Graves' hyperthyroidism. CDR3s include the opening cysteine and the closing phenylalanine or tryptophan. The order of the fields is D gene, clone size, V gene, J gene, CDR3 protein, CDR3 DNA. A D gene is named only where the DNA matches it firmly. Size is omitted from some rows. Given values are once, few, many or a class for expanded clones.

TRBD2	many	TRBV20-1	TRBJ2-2	CSARDWRETGELFF	TGCAGTGCTAGAGATTGGCGGGAGACCGGGGAGCTGTTTTTT
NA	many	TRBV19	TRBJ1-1	CASSSEAESTEAFF	TGTGCCAGTAGTTCCGAGGCTGAGAGCACTGAAGCTTTCTTT
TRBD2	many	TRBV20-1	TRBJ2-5	CSARVAGGSWETQYF	TGCAGTGCTCGAGTAGCGGGAGGGAGCTGGGAGACCCAGTACTTC
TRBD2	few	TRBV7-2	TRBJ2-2	CASSLGLAGGKDTGELFF	TGTGCCAGCAGCTTGGGACTAGCGGGAGGGAAAGACACCGGGGAGCTGTTTTTT
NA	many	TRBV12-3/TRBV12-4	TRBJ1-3	CASSFGISGNTIYF	TGTGCCAGCAGTTTCGGGATCTCTGGAAACACCATATATTTT
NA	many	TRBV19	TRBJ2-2	CASSILGEIHTGELFF	TGTGCCAGTAGTATTCTCGGTGAGATCCACACCGGGGAGCTGTTTTTT
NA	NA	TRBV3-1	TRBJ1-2	CASSQPVGEGGYTF	TGTGCCAGCAGCCAACCCGTCGGGGAGGGTGGCTACACCTTC
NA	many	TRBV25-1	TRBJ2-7	CASSVRAGSYEQYF	TGTGCCAGCAGTGTTCGGGCAGGTAGCTACGAGCAGTACTTC
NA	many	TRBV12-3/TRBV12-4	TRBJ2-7	CASSFLDYEQYF	TGTGCCAGCAGTTTCCTAGACTACGAGCAGTACTTC
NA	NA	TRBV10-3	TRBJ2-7	CAISEKGEAYEQYF	TGTGCCATCAGTGAGAAGGGGGAAGCCTACGAGCAGTACTTC
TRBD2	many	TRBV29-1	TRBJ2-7	CSVGLAPTYEQYF	TGCAGCGTCGGACTAGCGCCCACCTACGAGCAGTACTTC
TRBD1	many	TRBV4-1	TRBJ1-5	CASSQVGQGEPQHF	TGCGCCAGCAGCCAGGTAGGACAGGGTGAGCCCCAGCATTTT
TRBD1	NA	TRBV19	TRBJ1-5	CATQDRDRVGPQHF	TGTGCCACCCAGGACCGGGACAGGGTTGGGCCCCAGCATTTT
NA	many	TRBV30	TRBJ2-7	CAWRGRNPRGYF	TGTGCCTGGAGGGGGCGGAACCCCCGGGGGTACTTC
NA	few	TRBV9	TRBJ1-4	CASSADDHGEKLFF	TGTGCCAGCAGCGCGGACGACCACGGAGAAAAACTGTTTTTT
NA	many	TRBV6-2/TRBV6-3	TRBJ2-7	CASSHGWGRTSYEQYF	TGTGCCAGCAGCCACGGATGGGGACGAACTTCCTACGAGCAGTACTTC
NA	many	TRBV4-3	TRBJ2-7	CASSQDRGEQYF	TGCGCCAGCAGCCAAGATCGGGGCGAGCAGTACTTC
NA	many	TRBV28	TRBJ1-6	CASSPELRDKSSYNSPLHF	TGTGCCAGCAGTCCAGAACTCCGGGACAAGAGCTCCTATAATTCACCCCTCCACTTT
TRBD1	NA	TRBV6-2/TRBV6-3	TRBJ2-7	CASSIRDSYEQYF	TGTGCCAGCAGTATCCGGGACAGCTACGAGCAGTACTTC
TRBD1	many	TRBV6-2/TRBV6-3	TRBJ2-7	CASKDRGPYEQYF	TGTGCCAGCAAGGACAGGGGACCCTACGAGCAGTACTTC
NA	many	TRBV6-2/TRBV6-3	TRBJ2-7	CASSYFPHEQYF	TGTGCCAGCAGTTACTTCCCGCACGAGCAGTACTTC
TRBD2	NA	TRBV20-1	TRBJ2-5	CSAIAGALMVVETQYF	TGCAGTGCTATAGCGGGAGCCCTAATGGTTGTGGAGACCCAGTACTTC
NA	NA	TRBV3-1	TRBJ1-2	CASSQEGGASGYTF	TGTGCCAGCAGCCAAGAGGGAGGGGCGAGTGGCTACACCTTC
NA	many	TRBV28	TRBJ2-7	CATGRSSYEQYF	TGTGCCACCGGTCGAAGCTCCTACGAGCAGTACTTC
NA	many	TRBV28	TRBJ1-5	CASINGGGRVQPQHF	TGTGCCAGCATCAACGGAGGGGGTAGGGTTCAGCCCCAGCATTTT
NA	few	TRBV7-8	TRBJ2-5	CASSPVGPMETQYF	TGTGCCAGCAGTCCTGTGGGACCCATGGAGACCCAGTACTTC
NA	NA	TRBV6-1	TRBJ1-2	CASSGGPWAIGYTF	TGTGCCAGCAGTGGGGGGCCTTGGGCAATAGGCTACACCTTC
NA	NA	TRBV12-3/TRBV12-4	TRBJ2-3	CASSFVTSTDTQYF	TGTGCCAGCAGTTTCGTGACTAGCACAGATACGCAGTATTTT
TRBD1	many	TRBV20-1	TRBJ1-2	CSARDWGQGVGYTF	TGCAGTGCTAGAGATTGGGGACAGGGGGTTGGCTACACCTTC
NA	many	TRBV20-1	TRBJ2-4	CSAASTRTKNIKYF	TGCAGTGCTGCCTCGACAAGAACCAAAAACATTAAGTACTTC
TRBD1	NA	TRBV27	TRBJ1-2	CASRQGGLFGDGYTF	TGTGCCAGCAGACAGGGGGGGCTCTTTGGGGATGGCTACACCTTC
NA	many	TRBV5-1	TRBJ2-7	CASSLERNRAEQYF	TGCGCCAGCAGCTTGGAACGGAACAGAGCCGAGCAGTACTTC
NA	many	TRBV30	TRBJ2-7	CAWTRQLAGERGEQYF	TGTGCCTGGACCCGACAACTGGCAGGGGAGAGGGGCGAGCAGTACTTC
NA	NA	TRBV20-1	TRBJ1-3	CSARDVSSGNTIYF	TGCAGTGCTAGAGATGTCAGCTCTGGAAACACCATATATTTT
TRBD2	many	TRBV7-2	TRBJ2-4	CASSLALFSGRASSKNIQYF	TGTGCCAGCAGCTTAGCGCTGTTTAGCGGGAGGGCCTCGTCCAAAAACATTCAGTACTTC
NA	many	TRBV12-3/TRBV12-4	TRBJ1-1	CASSLIRGMNTEAFF	TGTGCCAGCAGTTTAATCCGGGGAATGAACACTGAAGCTTTCTTT
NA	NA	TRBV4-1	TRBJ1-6	CASSQEIATPGSPLHF	TGCGCCAGCAGCCAAGAAATCGCGACACCCGGTTCACCCCTCCACTTT
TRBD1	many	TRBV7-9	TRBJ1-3	CASSLGTGEFYF	TGTGCCAGCAGCTTAGGAACAGGGGAGTTTTACTTT
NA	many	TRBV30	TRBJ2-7	CAWSVLGGGEQYF	TGTGCCTGGAGTGTACTGGGGGGCGGCGAGCAGTACTTC
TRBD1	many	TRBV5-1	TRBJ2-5	CASRELGQEQETQYF	TGCGCCAGCAGAGAATTAGGACAGGAGCAAGAGACCCAGTACTTC
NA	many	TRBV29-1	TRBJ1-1	CSAGGTGAGNTEAFF	TGCAGCGCTGGGGGTACGGGGGCCGGGAACACTGAAGCTTTCTTT
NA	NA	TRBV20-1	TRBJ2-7	CSARVAIGTYDQYF	TGCAGTGCTAGAGTCGCTATCGGGACCTACGATCAGTACTTC
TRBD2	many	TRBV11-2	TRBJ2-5	CASSSGLAAPQETQYF	TGTGCCAGCAGCTCGGGACTAGCGGCACCCCAAGAGACCCAGTACTTC
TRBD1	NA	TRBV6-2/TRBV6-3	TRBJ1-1	CASSYFRGPGTEAFF	TGTGCCAGCAGTTACTTCAGGGGGCCGGGGACTGAAGCTTTCTTT
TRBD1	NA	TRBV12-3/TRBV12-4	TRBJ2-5	CASSFGPGTGEETQYF	TGTGCCAGCAGTTTTGGACCCGGGACAGGGGAAGAGACCCAGTACTTC
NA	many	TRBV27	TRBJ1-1	CASSPNGPNTEAFF	TGTGCCAGCAGTCCGAATGGACCGAACACTGAAGCTTTCTTT
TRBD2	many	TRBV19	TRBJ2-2	CASSILAGATGELFF	TGTGCCAGTAGTATCCTAGCGGGAGCGACCGGGGAGCTGTTTTTT
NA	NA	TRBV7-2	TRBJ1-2	CTSSLGRIYGYTF	TGTACCAGCAGCTTAGGGAGGATCTATGGCTACACCTTC
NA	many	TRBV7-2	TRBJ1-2	CASSLVVAGMNGYTF	TGTGCCAGCAGCTTAGTTGTAGCAGGGATGAATGGCTACACCTTC
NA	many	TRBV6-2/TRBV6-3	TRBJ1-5	CASSYLGSLSNQPQHF	TGTGCCAGCAGTTACCTGGGGAGCCTTAGCAATCAGCCCCAGCATTTT
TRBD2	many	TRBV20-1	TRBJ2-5	CSARDGTSGQETQYF	TGCAGTGCTAGAGATGGGACTAGCGGGCAAGAGACCCAGTACTTC
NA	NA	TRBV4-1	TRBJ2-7	CASSQDGGLQEQYF	TGCGCCAGCAGCCAAGACGGGGGGCTACAGGAGCAGTACTTC